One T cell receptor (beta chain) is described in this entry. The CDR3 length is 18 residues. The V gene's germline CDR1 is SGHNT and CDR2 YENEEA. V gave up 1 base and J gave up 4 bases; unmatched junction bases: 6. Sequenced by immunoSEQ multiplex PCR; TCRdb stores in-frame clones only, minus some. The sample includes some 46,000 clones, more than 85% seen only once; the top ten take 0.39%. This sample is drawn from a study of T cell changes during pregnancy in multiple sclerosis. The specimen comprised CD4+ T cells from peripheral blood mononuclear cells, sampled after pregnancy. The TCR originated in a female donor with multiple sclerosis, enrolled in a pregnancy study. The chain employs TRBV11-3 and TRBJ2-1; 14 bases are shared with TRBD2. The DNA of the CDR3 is TGTGCCAGCAGCTTAGGACTAGCGGGAGGGTCGTGGTACAATGAGCAGTTCTTC. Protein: CASSLGLAGGSWYNEQFF.